Below, 12 T cell receptor beta chains from the same sample are listed, as sequenced in a study of blood T cell repertoires in COVID-19 (dated by TCRdb to 2018 to 2020). Library creation used the immunoSEQ multiplex PCR assay. The source is immuneACCESS, and TCRdb retained only in-frame sequences with V and J called. Part of the clones is not carried over; for the studies checked, unresolved V genes explain less than half of this, and the remainder is unexplained. Recorded for this sample are 15,000 or so clones; roughly 88% of them occurred a single time. Around 12% of the sample is in the top ten clones. The sample comprised peripheral blood. These receptors were taken from a human donor in a cohort sampled during active COVID-19.

The chain carries TRBV7-9 and TRBJ1-5; D is perhaps TRBD1 (5 bases). V gave up 1 base and J gave up 5 bases, with 6 bases separating them. The CDR3 is 13 residues long. Per germline, CDR1 SEHNR and CDR2 FQNEAQ (reference sequence). The CDR3 DNA reads TGTGCCAGCAGCTTAGGGGGCCATCAGCCCCAGCATTTT. Amino acid sequence: CASSLGGHQPQHF. The full variable domain, its missing parts supplied by reference TRBV7-9 and TRBJ1-5, is DTGVSQNPRHKITKRGQNVTFRCDPISEHNRLYWYRQTLGQGPEFLTYFQNEAQLEKSRLLSDRFSAERPKGSFSTLEIQRTEQGDSAMYLCASSLGGHQPQHFGDGTRLSIL.

The rearrangement links TRBV2 to TRBJ1-5; D gene ambiguous. The V end was cut by 2 bases, the J end by 2 bases, with 4 bases between. Germline CDR1 reads SNHLY; CDR2 reads FYNNEI. This CDR3 is built from 13 residues. CDR3 loop: CASSESRNQPQHF. CDR3 nucleotides: TGTGCCAGCAGTGAATCTCGCAATCAGCCCCAGCATTTT.

The chain recombines TRBV6-6 with TRBJ2-7; D unclear. This CDR3 region has 11 residues. Germline V gene lookup returns CDR1 MNHNY and CDR2 SVGAGI (reference sequence). With 0 bases removed from V and 10 bases from J, the gap between germline ends came to 7 bases. The CDR3, as DNA: TGTGCCAGCAGTTACTCGTATTTTCAGTACTTC. Protein product: CASSYSYFQYF.

The chain carries TRBV2 and TRBJ1-4, with 8 bases matching TRBD1. Germline V lookup: CDR1 SNHLY, CDR2 FYNNEI. V trimming: 6 bases; J trimming: 8 bases; junction bases outside the gene matches: 8. CDR3 size: 14 residues. Written as DNA, the CDR3 is TGTGCCAGCAGAAAACAGGGGGGAGGCGAAAAACTGTTTTTT. Protein: CASRKQGGGEKLFF.

V gene TRBV28 combines with J gene TRBJ1-2; the match to TRBD1 covers 7 bases. There are 14 residues in the CDR3. CDR1 MDHEN and CDR2 SYDVKM come from the germline V gene. The junction had 4 bases not matched to a gene; V was cut back by 6 bases and J by 0 bases. The CDR3 sequence is CASRITGANYGYTF. Here the CDR3 DNA reads TGTGCCAGCAGGATCACAGGGGCTAACTATGGCTACACCTTC.

This clone appeared a single time. The V call is TRBV5-4, the J call TRBJ2-7, with D tentatively TRBD1 (6 bases). The germline V gene has CDR1 SGHNT and CDR2 YYREEE (reference sequence). The germline V and J ends were trimmed by 3 bases and 4 bases, with 20 bases remaining between them. The length of the CDR3 is 16 residues. CDR3 residues: CASSSLQGSRAYEQYF. The DNA of the CDR3 is TGTGCCAGCAGCTCCTTGCAGGGGTCCCGAGCATACGAGCAGTACTTC.

The rearrangement uses TRBV7-9 and TRBJ1-2, with D perhaps TRBD1 (6 bases). The germline V gene encodes CDR1 SEHNR and CDR2 FQNEAQ (reference sequence). The CDR3 runs to 13 residues. The germline V and J ends were trimmed by 5 bases and 5 bases, with 12 bases remaining between them. This CDR3 reads CASSGGAPYGYTF. The CDR3 nucleotides are TGTGCCAGCAGCGGGGGGGCTCCTTATGGCTACACCTTC.

This clone was counted between two and nine times. This chain connects TRBV3-1 (or the pseudogene TRBV3-2) to TRBJ2-7, with a tentative D call TRBD1 (6 bases). V was cut by 1 base and J by 2 bases, with 12 bases left in between. The CDR3 consists of 15 residues. Germline V gene lookup returns CDR1 LGHDT and CDR2 YNNKEL (reference sequence). The CDR3 loop is CASSQAWDKAYEQYF. For the CDR3, the DNA is TGTGCCAGCAGCCAAGCGTGGGACAAGGCCTACGAGCAGTACTTC.

The V and J genes are TRBV10-3 and TRBJ2-5, with 7 bases aligning to TRBD1. Germline CDR1 reads ENHRY; CDR2 reads SYGVKD. The V and J ends lost 3 bases and 8 bases, in that order; junction bases with no gene match: 9. The CDR3 has 14 residues. CDR3 in DNA: TGTGCCATCAGTGACTCGACAGGGCGGGCTACCCAGTACTTC. This gives the protein CAISDSTGRATQYF.

This clone was counted a single time. This sequence joins TRBV30 and TRBJ1-2; D remains ambiguous. Germline CDR1 is GTSNPN and CDR2 is SVGIG (reference sequence). The CDR3 has 14 residues. Between the trimmed V and J ends, which lost 3 bases and 8 bases, there was a span of 19 bases. CDR3 residues: CAWSGNIRMQGYTF. CDR3 coding DNA: TGTGCCTGGAGCGGAAACATCAGGATGCAGGGCTACACCTTC. Based on the CDR3 plus reference TRBV30 and TRBJ1-2, the full variable domain is SQTIHQWPATLVQPVGSPLSLECTVEGTSNPNLYWYRQAAGRGLQLLFYSVGIGQISSEVPQNLSASRPQDRQFILSSKKLLLSDSGFYLCAWSGNIRMQGYTFGSGTRLTVV.

The gene calls are TRBV19 and TRBJ1-2; D gene uncertain. V was cut by 4 bases and J by 6 bases, with 18 bases left in between. Germline V gives CDR1 LNHDA, CDR2 SQIVND (reference sequence). This CDR3 region has 15 residues. In DNA form, the CDR3 reads TGTGCCAGTAGTACTCCTTCCGGGGTTCCCGATGGCTACACCTTC. Its translation: CASSTPSGVPDGYTF.

The chain joins TRBV5-1 to TRBJ2-5; 8 bases fit TRBD1. The CDR3 sequence is 16 residues long. V gave up 0 bases and J gave up 1 base; unmatched junction bases: 5. CDR1 and CDR2 from the germline V gene are SGHRS and YFSETQ. CDR3 protein: CASSLAGTGLQETQYF. The CDR3 coding sequence is TGCGCCAGCAGCTTGGCCGGGACAGGTCTCCAAGAGACCCAGTACTTC.